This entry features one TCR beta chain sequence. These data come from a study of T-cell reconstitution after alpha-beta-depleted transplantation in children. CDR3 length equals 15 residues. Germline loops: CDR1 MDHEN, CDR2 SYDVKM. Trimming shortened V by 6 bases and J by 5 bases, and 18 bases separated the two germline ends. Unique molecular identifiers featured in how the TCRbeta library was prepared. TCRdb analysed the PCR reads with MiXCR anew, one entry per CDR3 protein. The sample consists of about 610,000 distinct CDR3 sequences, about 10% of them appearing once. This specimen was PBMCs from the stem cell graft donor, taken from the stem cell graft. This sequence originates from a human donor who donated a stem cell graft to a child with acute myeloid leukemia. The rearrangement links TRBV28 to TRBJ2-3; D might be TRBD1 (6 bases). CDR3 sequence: CASSPSGDAGDTQYF. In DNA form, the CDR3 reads TGTGCCAGCAGCCCCTCAGGGGACGCCGGAGATACGCAGTATTTT.